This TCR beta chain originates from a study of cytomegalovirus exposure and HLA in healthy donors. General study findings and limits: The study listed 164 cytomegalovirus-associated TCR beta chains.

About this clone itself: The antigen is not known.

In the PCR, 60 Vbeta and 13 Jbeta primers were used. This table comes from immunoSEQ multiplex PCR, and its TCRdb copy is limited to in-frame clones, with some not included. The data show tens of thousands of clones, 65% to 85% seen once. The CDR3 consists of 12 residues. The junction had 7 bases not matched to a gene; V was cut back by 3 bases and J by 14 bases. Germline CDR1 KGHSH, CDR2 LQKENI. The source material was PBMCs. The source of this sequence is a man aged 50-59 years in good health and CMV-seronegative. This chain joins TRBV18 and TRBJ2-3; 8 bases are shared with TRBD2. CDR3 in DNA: TGTGCCAGCTCACCGGGACTAGAGTTAGGGTATTTT. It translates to CASSPGLELGYF.